The clone carrying this T cell receptor beta chain has just a few counts. Its target is unknown. Libraries for TCR beta were made by quantitative 5'-RACE with molecular barcodes. TCRdb passed the 5' RACE reads through MiXCR, listing each CDR3 protein once. The sample gives more than 100,000 distinct CDR3 sequences, 17% of which show up once; about 33% is in the top ten. This sample was included in a study of CD8 T cells in ankylosing spondylitis. This CDR3 is 15 amino acids long. Germline V lookup: CDR1 SGHDN, CDR2 FVKESK. V was cut by 0 bases and J by 2 bases, with 9 bases left in between. Study conclusions and caveats: Prior literature has documented some motif variants in synovial fluid and blood from reactive arthritis. Disease-linked clones displayed a CD8+ phenotype and appeared relatively rarely in peripheral blood. Clones tied to disease were said to be significantly enriched in matched ankylosing spondylitis synovial fluid. Blood from ankylosing spondylitis patients appeared to carry a characteristic eight-variant TCR beta motif.

The TCR was taken from a male donor with ankylosing spondylitis. This chain uses TRBV14 with TRBJ2-3; D is unclear. Specimen: blood, either unsorted or a sorted T cell fraction (not recorded which). As DNA, the CDR3 is TGTGCCAGCAGCCAAGATGACCGCTTCACAGATACGCAGTATTTT. Protein sequence: CASSQDDRFTDTQYF.